This T cell receptor (beta chain) was sequenced in a study of early T cells in non-severe SARS-CoV-2 infection. Overall study findings and caveats: VDJdb matching skewed toward anti-spike CD8 responses, missing private and CD4 specificities.

About this clonotype: Its antigen is not identified.

Unique molecular identifiers were attached to individual cDNA molecules. In TCRdb, the 5' RACE reads were re-called with MiXCR into one record per CDR3 protein. The sample includes over 60,000 distinct CDR3 sequences, around 10% of them seen just once. Germline V gene data show CDR1 as SQVTM and CDR2 as ANQGSEA. Trimming took off 2 bases at V and 0 bases at J, with 14 bases between the two ends. The CDR3 extends over 16 amino acids. The chain is built from TRBV29-1 and TRBJ2-1, with a possible D match to TRBD1 (5 bases). This TCR came from an adult who was a healthcare worker with PCR-confirmed SARS-CoV-2 infection or an uninfected control (not recorded which). Specimen: whole blood, collected at baseline. CDR3 residues: CSVESVGASSYNEQFF. The CDR3 coding sequence is TGCAGCGTTGAATCAGTAGGGGCCAGCTCCTACAATGAGCAGTTCTTC.